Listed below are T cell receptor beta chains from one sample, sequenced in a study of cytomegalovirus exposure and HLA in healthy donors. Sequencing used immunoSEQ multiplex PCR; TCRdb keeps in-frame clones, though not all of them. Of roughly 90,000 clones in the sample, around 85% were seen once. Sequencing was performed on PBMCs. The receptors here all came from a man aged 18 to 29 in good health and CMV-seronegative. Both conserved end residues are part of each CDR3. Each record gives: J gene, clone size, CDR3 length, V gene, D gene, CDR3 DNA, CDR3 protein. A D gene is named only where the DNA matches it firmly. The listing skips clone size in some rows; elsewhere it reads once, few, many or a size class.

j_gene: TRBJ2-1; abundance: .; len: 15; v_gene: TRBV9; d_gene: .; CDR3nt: TGTGCCAGCAGCGTAGATCCTAGGGGCCAGGGTGAGCAGTTCTTC; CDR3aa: CASSVDPRGQGEQFF
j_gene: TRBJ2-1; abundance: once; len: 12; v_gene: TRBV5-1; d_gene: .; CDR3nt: TGCGCCAGCAGCCTAACTAGCACTGAGCAGTTCTTC; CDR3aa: CASSLTSTEQFF
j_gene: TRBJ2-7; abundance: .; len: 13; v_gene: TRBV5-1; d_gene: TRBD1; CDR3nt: TGCGCCAGCAGCCCCCGGGACAGCTACGAGCAGTACTTC; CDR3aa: CASSPRDSYEQYF
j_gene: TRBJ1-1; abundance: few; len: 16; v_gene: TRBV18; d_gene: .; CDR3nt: TGTGCCAGCTCACGGCGACGGGATATTATGAACACTGAAGCTTTCTTT; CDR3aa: CASSRRRDIMNTEAFF
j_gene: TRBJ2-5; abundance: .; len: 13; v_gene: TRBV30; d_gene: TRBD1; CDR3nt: TGTGCCTGGAGTCCCACAGGGGGGGAGACCCAGTACTTC; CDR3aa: CAWSPTGGETQYF
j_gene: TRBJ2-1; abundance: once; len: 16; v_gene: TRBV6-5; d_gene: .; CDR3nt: TGTGCCAGCAGTTGGGCTCCGGTCACAGCTTACAATGAGCAGTTCTTC; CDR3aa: CASSWAPVTAYNEQFF
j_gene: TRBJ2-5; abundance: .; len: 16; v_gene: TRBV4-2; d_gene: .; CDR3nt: TGTGCCAGCAGCCAAGAGGGGGCGCAGCGTCAAGAGACCCAGTACTTC; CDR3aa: CASSQEGAQRQETQYF
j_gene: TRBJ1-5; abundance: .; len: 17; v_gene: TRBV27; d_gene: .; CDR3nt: TGTGCCAGCAACAAAGGAGGTTTCCCAGGTAACAATCAGCCCCAGCATTTT; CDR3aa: CASNKGGFPGNNQPQHF
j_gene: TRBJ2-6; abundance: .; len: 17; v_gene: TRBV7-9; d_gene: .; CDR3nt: TGTGCCAGCAGCCCAAGAGGACAGTCATCTGGGGCCAACGTCCTGACTTTC; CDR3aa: CASSPRGQSSGANVLTF
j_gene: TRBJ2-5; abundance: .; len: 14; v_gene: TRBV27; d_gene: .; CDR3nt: TGTGCCAGCAGGGGGCTAAAATCCTCAGAGACCCAGTACTTC; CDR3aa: CASRGLKSSETQYF
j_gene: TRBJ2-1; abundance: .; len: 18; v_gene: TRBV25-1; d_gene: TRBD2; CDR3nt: TGTGCCAGCAGTGAATGGGGGGGGCTAGCGGGACCTCACAATGAGCAGTTCTTC; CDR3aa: CASSEWGGLAGPHNEQFF
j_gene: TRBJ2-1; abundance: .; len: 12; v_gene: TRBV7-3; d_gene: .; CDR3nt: TGTGCCAGCAGCTCGACTGAGAATGAGCAGTTCTTC; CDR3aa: CASSSTENEQFF
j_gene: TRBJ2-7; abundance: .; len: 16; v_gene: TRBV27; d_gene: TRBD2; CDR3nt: TGTGCCAGCAGTCTCTCCTCTAGCGGGAGCAGGGCCGAGCAGTACTTC; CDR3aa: CASSLSSSGSRAEQYF
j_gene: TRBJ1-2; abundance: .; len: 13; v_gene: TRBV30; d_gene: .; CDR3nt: TGTGCCTGGAGTGTGGCTAGGAACTATGGCTACACCTTC; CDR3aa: CAWSVARNYGYTF
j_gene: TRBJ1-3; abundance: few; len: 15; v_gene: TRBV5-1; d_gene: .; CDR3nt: TGCGCCAGCAGCTCCGGGGGGTTCCCTGGAAACACCATATATTTT; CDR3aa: CASSSGGFPGNTIYF
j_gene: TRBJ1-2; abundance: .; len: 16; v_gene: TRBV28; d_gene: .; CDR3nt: TGTGCCAGCAGCCTGCCCCAGGGTGGGGCTAACTATGGCTACACCTTC; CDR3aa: CASSLPQGGANYGYTF
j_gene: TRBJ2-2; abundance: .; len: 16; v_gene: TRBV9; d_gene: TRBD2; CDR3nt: TGTGCCAGCAGCACTAGACTAGCGGATACCACCGGGGAGCTGTTTTTT; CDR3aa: CASSTRLADTTGELFF
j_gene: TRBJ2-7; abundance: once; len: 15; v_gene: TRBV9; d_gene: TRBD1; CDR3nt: TGTGCCAGCAGCGGCGCGACGACAGGGGGCTACGAGCAGTACTTC; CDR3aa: CASSGATTGGYEQYF
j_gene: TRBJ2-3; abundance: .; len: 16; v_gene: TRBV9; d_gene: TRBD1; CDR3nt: TGTGCCAGCAGCGTAGGAGGGGGACAGGGATCAGATACGCAGTATTTT; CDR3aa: CASSVGGGQGSDTQYF
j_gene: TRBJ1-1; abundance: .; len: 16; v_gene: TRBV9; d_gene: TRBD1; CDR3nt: TGTGCCAGCAGACTCCCCACAGGGGGCCCGAACACTGAAGCTTTCTTT; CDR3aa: CASRLPTGGPNTEAFF
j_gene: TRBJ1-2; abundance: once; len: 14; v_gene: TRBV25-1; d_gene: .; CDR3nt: TGTGCCAGCAGTGAATATCACGGGGGCTATGGCTACACCTTC; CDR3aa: CASSEYHGGYGYTF
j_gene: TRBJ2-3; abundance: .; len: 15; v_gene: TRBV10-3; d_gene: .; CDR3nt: TGTGCCATCAGTGCGCAAGCAGGGATAGGAGATACGCAGTATTTT; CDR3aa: CAISAQAGIGDTQYF
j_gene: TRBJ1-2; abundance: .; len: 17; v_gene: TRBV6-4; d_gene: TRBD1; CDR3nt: TGTGCCAGCAGTGACCTTAGGGACAGGGTGTCCTCCCGTGGCTACACCTTC; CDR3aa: CASSDLRDRVSSRGYTF
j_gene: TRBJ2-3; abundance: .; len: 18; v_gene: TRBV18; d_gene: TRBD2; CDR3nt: TGTGCCAGCTCAGGCCGGACTAGCGGGAGGGAGGACTCAGATACGCAGTATTTT; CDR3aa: CASSGRTSGREDSDTQYF
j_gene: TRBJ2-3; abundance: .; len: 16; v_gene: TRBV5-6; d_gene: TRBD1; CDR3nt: TGTGCCAGCAGCATCTACAGGGGACCAAGCACAGATACGCAGTATTTT; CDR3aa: CASSIYRGPSTDTQYF
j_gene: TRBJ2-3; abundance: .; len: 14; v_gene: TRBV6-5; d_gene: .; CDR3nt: TGTGCCAGCAGTAAAGGGACTTCGGGTGATACGCAGTATTTT; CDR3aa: CASSKGTSGDTQYF
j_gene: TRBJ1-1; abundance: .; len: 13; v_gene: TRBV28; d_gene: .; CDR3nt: TGTGCCAGTTGGAGGGGAGGAGGCACTGAAGCTTTCTTT; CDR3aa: CASWRGGGTEAFF
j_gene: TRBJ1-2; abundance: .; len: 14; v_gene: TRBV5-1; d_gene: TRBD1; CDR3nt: TGCGCCAGCAGCTTAGCTGGGACAGGTGGCGGCTACACCTTC; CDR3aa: CASSLAGTGGGYTF
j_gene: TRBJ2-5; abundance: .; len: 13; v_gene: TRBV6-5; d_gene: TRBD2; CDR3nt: TGTGCCTCTCGGGGGGGGTGGTGGGAGACCCAGTACTTC; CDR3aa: CASRGGWWETQYF
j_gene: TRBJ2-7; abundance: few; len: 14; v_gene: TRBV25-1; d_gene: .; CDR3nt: TGTGCCAGCAGTGTAAGCGCAGCAGTCGGCGAGCAGTACTTC; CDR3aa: CASSVSAAVGEQYF